Presented here are 9 T cell receptor beta chains from one specimen sequenced in a study of T cells in Graves' hyperthyroidism and ophthalmopathy (dated by TCRdb to the late 2010s). The library was built by means of multiplex PCR. The run used an Illumina HiSeq 2000. The TCR beta CDR3 regions were amplified from the RNA transcripts. A first-round RT-PCR of the TCR CDR3 used the HTBI primer set with the Qiagen OneStep RT-PCR kit. TCRdb reprocessing: public reads trimmed at Q25 with fastp, clones called with MiXCR, in-frame beta chains kept. Each entry merges the rows of one CDR3 protein and shows their most common DNA and genes. This sample holds 360,000 or so distinct CDR3 sequences; roughly 18% were observed only once. Roughly a sixth of the sample goes to the ten largest clones. Sequenced input: blood. These receptors came from a woman aged 40 to 49 with Graves' ophthalmopathy.

The CDR3 reads CASSGGEPTYEQYF. The CDR3 coding sequence is TGCGCCAGCAGCGGGGGGGAGCCTACCTACGAGCAGTACTTC. The V call is TRBV4-1, the J call TRBJ2-7; TRBD2 aligns across 7 bases. V dropped 5 bases and J dropped 2; count of bases not matched to a gene: 6. The CDR3 totals 14 residues. Germline CDR1 and CDR2: MGHRA and YSYEKL.

The sample holds many counts of this clonotype. The chain has TRBV12-3 or TRBV12-4 and TRBJ1-1, with 7 bases aligning to TRBD1. V shed 5 bases, J shed 0 bases, and the junction held 12 bases outside the gene matches. This CDR3 has 17 residues. CDR3 coding DNA: TGTGCCAGCAGTCCTCCCCCTTACAGGGGCCTGAACACTGAAGCTTTCTTT. Its translation: CASSPPPYRGLNTEAFF.

This clonotype was found many times. The chain has TRBV5-1 and TRBJ1-5; no firm D call. CDR3 length: 14 residues. Germline V gives CDR1 SGHRS, CDR2 YFSETQ. V was clipped by 0 bases and J by 0 bases, with 4 bases between them. The CDR3 loop reads CASSLGVSNQPQHF. The DNA of the CDR3 is TGCGCCAGCAGCTTGGGCGTTAGCAATCAGCCCCAGCATTTT. The full variable domain, completed using reference TRBV5-1 and TRBJ1-5, is KAGVTQTPRYLIKTRGQQVTLSCSPISGHRSVSWYQQTPGQGLQFLFEYFSETQRNKGNFPGRFSGRQFSNSRSEMNVSTLELGDSALYLCASSLGVSNQPQHFGDGTRLSIL.

This clonotype was counted a few times. The gene calls are TRBV9 and TRBJ2-5, with 7 nucleotides matching TRBD2. The CDR3 has 15 residues. Germline-derived CDR1 and CDR2 are SGDLS and YYNGEE. The trim removed 0 bases at V and 5 bases at J, leaving 7 bases unmatched. In nucleotides, the CDR3 is TGTGCCAGCAGCGTAGGGGGCGGGAGCGGTGAGACCCAGTACTTC. It encodes CASSVGGGSGETQYF.

The table lists this clonotype with many counts. The chain links TRBV20-1 to TRBJ1-5; 7 bases fit TRBD1. J was trimmed by 4 bases and V by 3 bases; bases with no gene match: 6. The CDR3 has 14 amino acids. Germline V lookup: CDR1 DFQATT, CDR2 SNEGSKA (reference sequence). The CDR3 reads CSASAGQPNQPQHF. The CDR3 region has the DNA TGCAGTGCTAGTGCGGGACAGCCAAATCAGCCCCAGCATTTT.

This clonotype was seen many times. The chain is built from TRBV15 and TRBJ1-2, with D possibly TRBD1 on 5 matching bases. Trimming left V 1 base short and J 4 bases short, with 13 bases between. Germline CDR1 LNHNV, CDR2 YYDKDF (reference sequence). The CDR3 is 15 amino acids. Written as DNA, the CDR3 is TGTGCCACCAGCAGAGGGGAAGGGCAGGGCTATGGCTACACCTTC. Residues: CATSRGEGQGYGYTF.

Many counts were recorded for this clonotype. The chain couples TRBV6-1 to TRBJ1-1; D unclear. Germline loops: CDR1 MNHNS, CDR2 SASEGT. The CDR3 has 13 amino acids. V gave up 9 bases and J gave up 6 bases, with 17 bases separating them. In nucleotides, the CDR3 is TGTGCCAGTCACAACCCCGCGGACGCTGAAGCTTTCTTT. Amino acids: CASHNPADAEAFF.

This clonotype showed up many times. V is TRBV5-1 and J is TRBJ2-7; D is uncertain. CDR1 is SGHRS and CDR2 is YFSETQ in the germline V gene. This CDR3 is 12 amino acids long. With 5 bases removed from V and 3 bases from J, the gap between germline ends came to 9 bases. The CDR3 is CASRDRDYEQYF. CDR3 DNA: TGCGCCAGCAGGGACCGAGACTACGAGCAGTACTTC.

This clonotype was seen many times. This chain connects TRBV27 to TRBJ1-2, with D hard to call. V lost 6 bases, J lost 0 bases, and 14 bases lay in between. The CDR3 covers 15 residues. Germline V CDR1 and CDR2: MNHEY, SMNVEV (reference sequence). The CDR3 sequence: CASSAFSLANYGYTF. As DNA, the CDR3 is TGTGCCAGCAGCGCTTTTTCATTAGCTAACTATGGCTACACCTTC.